The 13 T cell receptor beta chains given below trace back to one sample, sequenced in a study of blood T cell repertoires in COVID-19. The data were produced by immunoSEQ multiplex PCR, yet TCRdb's version contains in-frame clones alone and is incomplete. The data show approximately 260,000 clones, with about 80% seen just once and roughly 9.6% held by the top ten. Sequenced: peripheral blood. These TCRs come from a woman of 80 years or more with acute or convalescent COVID-19.

The chain joins TRBV28 to TRBJ1-6; D not certain. The CDR3 length is 13 residues. Germline V gives CDR1 MDHEN, CDR2 SYDVKM. V was pared by 5 bases and J by 10 bases, with 12 bases between. CDR3: CASSPLGASPLHF. The CDR3 region has the DNA TGTGCCAGCAGTCCACTTGGAGCCTCACCCCTCCACTTT. The variable domain in full, completed from reference TRBV28 and TRBJ1-6, reads DVKVTQSSRYLVKRTGEKVFLECVQDMDHENMFWYRQDPGLGLRLIYFSYDVKMKEKGDIPEGYSVSREKKERFSLILESASTNQTSMYLCASSPLGASPLHFGNGTRLTVT.

This clone was detected only a few times. The V call is TRBV5-8, the J call TRBJ2-3; D perhaps matches TRBD1 (6 bases). V dropped 4 bases and J dropped 3 bases, with 9 bases sitting between them. Germline CDR1 reads SGHTS; CDR2 reads YDEGEE. The CDR3 is 13 amino acids. CDR3 nucleotide sequence: TGTGCCAGCAGCCGTACAGGGACAGATACGCAGTATTTT. It yields the protein CASSRTGTDTQYF.

CDR3 coding DNA: TGTGCCAGCAGCTGGGGGCTTCAGGCACCCCTCCACTTT. This codes for CASSWGLQAPLHF. The chain employs TRBV28 and TRBJ1-6; TRBD1 is a possible D gene (6 bases). This CDR3 contains 13 residues. Deletions cut 6 bases from V and 11 bases from J, with 14 bases between. The germline V gene encodes CDR1 MDHEN and CDR2 SYDVKM. Full variable domain (remainder filled in from reference TRBV28 and TRBJ1-6): DVKVTQSSRYLVKRTGEKVFLECVQDMDHENMFWYRQDPGLGLRLIYFSYDVKMKEKGDIPEGYSVSREKKERFSLILESASTNQTSMYLCASSWGLQAPLHFGNGTRLTVT.

The chain uses TRBV19 and TRBJ2-7; D perhaps matches TRBD1 (5 bases). This CDR3 is built from 16 residues. Looked up from germline, CDR1 is LNHDA and CDR2 is SQIVND (reference sequence). The V end lost 4 bases, the J end lost 2 bases, and 18 bases lay between the germline ends. CDR3 loop: CASSTTDSGAAYEQYF. The DNA for the CDR3 is TGTGCCAGTAGTACAACTGACAGTGGGGCGGCCTACGAGCAGTACTTC.

The CDR3 here is CASSPGQVNNEQFF. CDR3 bases: TGCGCCAGCAGCCCCGGACAGGTTAACAATGAGCAGTTCTTC. The chain carries TRBV5-1 and TRBJ2-1; 7 bases align to TRBD1. This CDR3 contains 14 residues. Per germline, CDR1 SGHRS and CDR2 YFSETQ. The V segment lost 4 bases and the J segment 5 bases; nucleotides outside the gene matches: 6.

The chain links TRBV18 to TRBJ2-5; TRBD2 aligns across 10 bases. The germline CDR1 and CDR2 sequences are KGHSH and LQKENI. The length of the CDR3 is 17 residues. V shed 5 bases, J shed 1 base, and the junction held 10 bases outside the gene matches. The DNA of the CDR3 is TGTGCCAGCTCATTCTCGGTCACTAGCGGGGTCCAAGAGACCCAGTACTTC. Amino acid sequence: CASSFSVTSGVQETQYF.

The chain couples TRBV28 to TRBJ1-3; D may be TRBD1 (5 bases). From germline, CDR1 is MDHEN and CDR2 SYDVKM. The V end lost 7 bases, the J end lost 0 bases, and 22 bases lay between the germline ends. The CDR3 runs 18 residues. The CDR3 protein is CASTLLPGRGSSGNTIYF. Written as DNA, the CDR3 is TGTGCCAGCACCCTCTTGCCGGGGCGGGGGAGCTCTGGAAACACCATATATTTT.

The chain uses TRBV28 and TRBJ1-2, with TRBD1 as a possible D gene (5 bases). The CDR3 spans 13 residues. The V gene's germline CDR1 is MDHEN and CDR2 SYDVKM. Trimming cost V 3 bases and J 4 bases, with 9 bases left between them. This CDR3 reads CASSFQGGYGYTF. The CDR3 nucleotides read TGTGCCAGCAGTTTTCAGGGTGGCTATGGCTACACCTTC.

The chain joins TRBV29-1 to TRBJ2-1; tentatively, D is TRBD1 (6 bases). Trimming shortened V by 3 bases and J by 5 bases, and 14 bases separated the two germline ends. Germline V gene data show CDR1 as SQVTM and CDR2 as ANQGSEA. This CDR3 is built from 14 residues. The CDR3 DNA reads as TGCAGCGTTGAGGGTGGGGGCGTCAACAATGAGCAGTTCTTC. Protein: CSVEGGGVNNEQFF.

The V gene is TRBV20-1, the J gene TRBJ1-6, with D unresolved. There are 15 residues in the CDR3. The V and J ends lost 3 bases and 6 bases respectively, with 15 bases between them. The germline gives CDR1 DFQATT, CDR2 SNEGSKA (reference sequence). This CDR3 reads CSASEGGGRNSPLHF. CDR3 nucleotides: TGCAGTGCTAGTGAGGGAGGAGGGCGTAATTCACCCCTCCACTTT.

The J gene is TRBJ1-3, the V gene TRBV18; the D is unclear. Deletions cut 6 bases from V and 3 bases from J, with 18 bases between. The V gene's germline CDR1 is KGHSH and CDR2 LQKENI. The length of the CDR3 is 16 residues. The CDR3 sequence: CASSTNWGEDGNTIYF. As DNA, the CDR3 is TGTGCCAGCTCCACCAACTGGGGAGAGGATGGAAACACCATATATTTT.

The chain is built from TRBV24-1 and TRBJ2-7; 9 bases are a match to TRBD1. J was trimmed by 6 bases and V by 4 bases; bases with no gene match: 6. Germline loops: CDR1 KGHDR, CDR2 SFDVKD. There are 14 residues in the CDR3. CDR3 nucleotide sequence: TGTGCCACCAGTGAATCGGGACAGGGAGGCGAGCAGTACTTC. It specifies CATSESGQGGEQYF.

V usage is TRBV3-1 (or the pseudogene TRBV3-2) and J usage is TRBJ2-1, with 7 bases lining up with TRBD1. The germline V gene has CDR1 LGHDT and CDR2 YNNKEL (reference sequence). This CDR3 is built from 15 residues. V was pared by 5 bases and J by 10 bases, with 14 bases of the junction left unmatched. The CDR3 nucleotides are TGTGCCAGCAGCAAACAACTGACAGGGCTGGACGAGCAGTTCTTC. Residues: CASSKQLTGLDEQFF.